One and the same sample provided the 25 T cell receptor beta chains below, sequenced in a study of T cells expressing NK-cell markers. TCRdb processed the 5' RACE reads again and assigns one entry to each CDR3 protein, with no DNA. The listing records fewer than 200,000 distinct CDR3 sequences. Sample: blood T cells: a sorted CD56 or NKG2C T cell subset, CD4+ or CD8+ T cells, or bulk PBMC T cells (not recorded which). The receptors derive from a woman between 18 and 70 years old in good health.

The rearrangement uses TRBV10-3 and TRBJ2-7; TCRdb picks TRBD2, but there is no DNA to check that call. This CDR3 contains 14 residues. CDR1 ENHRY and CDR2 SYGVKD come from the germline V gene. The CDR3 sequence is CAIGGLGNRYEQYF.

The J gene is TRBJ1-6, the V gene TRBV12-3 or TRBV12-4. This CDR3 spans 13 amino acids. CDR3 amino acids: CASSLQPNSPLHF.

The chain has TRBV4-1 and TRBJ2-5. Per germline, CDR1 MGHRA and CDR2 YSYEKL. The CDR3 loop spans 14 amino acids. CDR3 in amino acids: CASSQEGSQETQYF.

J is TRBJ2-3 and V is TRBV30; no DNA is available, so the TRBD1 call from TCRdb remains unchecked. CDR1 is GTSNPN, CDR2 SVGIG, per germline (reference sequence). The CDR3 extends over 14 amino acids. CDR3 loop: CAWGASYSTDTQYF.

The genes are TRBV3-1 and TRBJ1-4. Germline CDR1 reads LGHDT; CDR2 reads YNNKEL (reference sequence). This CDR3 comprises 13 residues. The CDR3 is CASSQDHNEKLFF.

The V and J genes are TRBV28 and TRBJ1-5. Germline assignment: CDR1 MDHEN and CDR2 SYDVKM. The CDR3 extends over 15 amino acids. The CDR3 loop reads CASSTQRSNNQPQHF.

The V call is TRBV9, the J call TRBJ1-6; TCRdb designates TRBD1, a call that cannot be tested without DNA. This CDR3 is 17 amino acids long. CDR1 SGDLS and CDR2 YYNGEE come from the germline V gene. CDR3 sequence: CASSASPGTGSRTPLHF. Variable domain in full (rest from reference TRBV9 and TRBJ1-6): DSGVTQTPKHLITATGQRVTLRCSPRSGDLSVYWYQQSLDQGLQFLIQYYNGEERAKGNILERFSAQQFPDLHSELNLSSLELGDSALYFCASSASPGTGSRTPLHFGNGTRLTVT.

V usage is TRBV28 and J usage is TRBJ2-5; TCRdb outputs TRBD1, but without DNA this stays unchecked. This CDR3 is built from 14 residues. Looked up from germline, CDR1 is MDHEN and CDR2 is SYDVKM. CDR3 residues: CASNPGGDQETQYF.

J is TRBJ2-1 and V is TRBV5-1. This CDR3 region has 16 residues. CDR1 and CDR2 from the germline V gene are SGHRS and YFSETQ. CDR3 amino acids: CASSQIGLNSYNEQFF.

V and J are TRBV4-1 and TRBJ2-1; the D call from TCRdb, TRBD2, cannot be confirmed without DNA. This CDR3 region has 14 residues. Germline V CDR1 and CDR2: MGHRA, YSYEKL. This CDR3 is CASSLTRSGYEQFF.

This chain connects TRBV7-2 to TRBJ2-5; with no DNA, the TCRdb D assignment of TRBD1 cannot be verified. CDR3 size: 17 residues. Per the germline V gene, CDR1 is SGHTA and CDR2 is FQGNSA. This chain's CDR3 is CASSLFSGALGQETQYF. The full variable domain, completed using reference TRBV7-2 and TRBJ2-5, is GAGVSQSPSNKVTEKGKDVELRCDPISGHTALYWYRQSLGQGLEFLIYFQGNSAPDKSGLPSDRFSAERTGGSVSTLTIQRTQQEDSAVYLCASSLFSGALGQETQYFGPGTRLLVL.

The CDR3 sequence: CATSDPIRGKADTQYF. The chain links TRBV24-1 to TRBJ2-3; no DNA is available, so the TRBD1 call from TCRdb remains unchecked. Germline-derived CDR1 and CDR2 are KGHDR and SFDVKD. CDR3 length equals 16 residues.

CDR3 region: CASSELAGIKNTQYF. The genes are TRBV9 and TRBJ2-3; with no DNA, the TCRdb D assignment of TRBD2 cannot be verified. The germline CDR1 and CDR2 sequences are SGDLS and YYNGEE. The CDR3 is 15 residues long.

The chain links TRBV29-1 to TRBJ1-1. The germline CDR1 and CDR2 sequences are SQVTM and ANQGSEA. The CDR3 sequence is 13 residues long. The CDR3 region is CSVSGGQGTEAFF.

This chain links TRBV7-3 with TRBJ1-6; TCRdb indicates TRBD1, and absent DNA this call remains unverified. From germline, CDR1 is SGHTA and CDR2 FQGTGA. The CDR3 runs 14 residues. The CDR3 loop reads CASSLNRGDSPLHF.

The chain joins TRBV7-8 to TRBJ2-5; TCRdb picks TRBD1, but there is no DNA to check that call. CDR1 and CDR2 from the germline V gene are SGHVS and FQNEAQ. The CDR3 has 14 amino acids. CDR3 region: CASSPREDLGTQYF.

The J gene is TRBJ2-3, the V gene TRBV7-2. Germline loops: CDR1 SGHTA, CDR2 FQGNSA. The length of the CDR3 is 14 residues. CDR3 loop: CASSWVDPADTQYF.

This chain uses TRBV19 with TRBJ2-2; TCRdb's D call of TRBD1 is untestable without DNA. From germline, CDR1 is LNHDA and CDR2 SQIVND (reference sequence). The CDR3 has 17 residues. The CDR3 sequence is CASNYGTGGADTGELFF.

This chain links TRBV5-1 with TRBJ1-1; as DNA is missing, the TRBD1 call by TCRdb cannot be tested. The CDR3 contains 16 residues. CDR1 SGHRS and CDR2 YFSETQ come from the germline V gene. CDR3 sequence: CASSLEGQTMNTEAFF.

This rearrangement joins TRBV6-1 to TRBJ2-2; TCRdb proposes TRBD2, but this gene call is untestable without DNA. This CDR3 has 16 residues. Germline lookup yields CDR1 MNHNS and CDR2 SASEGT. The CDR3 is CASTRGLAGNTGELFF.

The rearrangement uses TRBV7-2 and TRBJ1-2; TCRdb proposes TRBD1, but this gene call is untestable without DNA. The germline gives CDR1 SGHTA, CDR2 FQGNSA. There are 15 residues in the CDR3. CDR3 region: CASSPAGEEWYGYTF.

The rearrangement uses TRBV7-3 and TRBJ2-7; checking the TCRdb D call of TRBD1 is not possible without DNA. The CDR3 runs 19 residues. The germline V gene encodes CDR1 SGHTA and CDR2 FQGTGA. CDR3 protein: CASTNIYAPSGGRPYEQYF.

This chain links TRBV4-1 with TRBJ2-2; as DNA is missing, the TRBD2 call by TCRdb cannot be tested. The CDR3 runs 13 residues. The germline V gene has CDR1 MGHRA and CDR2 YSYEKL. CDR3 loop: CASSQVGGGELFF.

The gene calls are TRBV5-1 and TRBJ2-3; TCRdb lists TRBD1, though no DNA is available to test this call. The CDR3 covers 14 residues. Germline V lookup: CDR1 SGHRS, CDR2 YFSETQ. CDR3 sequence: CASSGGTPSDTQYF.

The chain has TRBV12-3 or TRBV12-4 and TRBJ2-7; the TCRdb call, TRBD1, lacks DNA for checking. There are 15 residues in the CDR3. CDR3 amino acids: CASSSTGGPTYEQYF.